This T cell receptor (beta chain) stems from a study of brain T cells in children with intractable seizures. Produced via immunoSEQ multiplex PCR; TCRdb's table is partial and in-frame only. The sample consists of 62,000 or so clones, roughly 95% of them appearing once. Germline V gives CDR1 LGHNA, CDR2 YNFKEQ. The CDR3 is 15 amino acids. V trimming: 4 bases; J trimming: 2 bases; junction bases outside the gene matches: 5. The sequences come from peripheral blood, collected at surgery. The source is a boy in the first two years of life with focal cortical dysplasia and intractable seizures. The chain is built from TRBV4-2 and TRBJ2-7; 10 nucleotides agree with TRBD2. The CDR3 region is CASSPTSGETYEQYF. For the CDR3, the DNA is TGTGCCAGCAGCCCAACTAGCGGGGAGACCTACGAGCAGTACTTC.